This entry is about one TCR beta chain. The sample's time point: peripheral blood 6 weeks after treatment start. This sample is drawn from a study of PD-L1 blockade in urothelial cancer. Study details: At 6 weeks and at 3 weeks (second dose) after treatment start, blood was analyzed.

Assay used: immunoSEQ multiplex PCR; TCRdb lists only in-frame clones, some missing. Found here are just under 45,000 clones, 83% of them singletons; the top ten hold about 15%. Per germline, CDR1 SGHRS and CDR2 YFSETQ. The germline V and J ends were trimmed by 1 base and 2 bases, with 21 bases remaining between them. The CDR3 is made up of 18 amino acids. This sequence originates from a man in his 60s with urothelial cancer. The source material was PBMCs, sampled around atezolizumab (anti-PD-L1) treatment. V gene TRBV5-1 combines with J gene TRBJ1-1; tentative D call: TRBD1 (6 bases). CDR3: CASSLRTVNGGQNTEAFF. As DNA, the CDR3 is TGCGCCAGCAGCTTGCGGACGGTTAATGGGGGCCAAAACACTGAAGCTTTCTTT.